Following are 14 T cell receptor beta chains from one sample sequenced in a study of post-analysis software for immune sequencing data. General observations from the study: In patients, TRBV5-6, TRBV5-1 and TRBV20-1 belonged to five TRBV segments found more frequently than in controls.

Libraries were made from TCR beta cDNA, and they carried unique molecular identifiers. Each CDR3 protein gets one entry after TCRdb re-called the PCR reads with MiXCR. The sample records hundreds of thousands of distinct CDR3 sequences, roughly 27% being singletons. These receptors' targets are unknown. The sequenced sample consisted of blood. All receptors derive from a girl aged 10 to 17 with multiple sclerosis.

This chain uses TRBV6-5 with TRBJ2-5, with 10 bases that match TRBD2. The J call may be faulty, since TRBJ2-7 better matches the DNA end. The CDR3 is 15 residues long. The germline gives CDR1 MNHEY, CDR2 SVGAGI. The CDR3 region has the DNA TGTGCCAGCAGTTATGCTAGCGGGAGTGGCTACGAGCAGTACTTC. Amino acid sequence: CASSYASGSGYEQYF.

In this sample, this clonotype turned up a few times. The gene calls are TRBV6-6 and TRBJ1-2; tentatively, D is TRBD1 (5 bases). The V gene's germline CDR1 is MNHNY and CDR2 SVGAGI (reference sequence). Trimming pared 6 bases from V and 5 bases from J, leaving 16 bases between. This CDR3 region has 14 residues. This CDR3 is CASSRDRLRYGYTF. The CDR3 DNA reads TGTGCCAGCAGCCGGGACCGCCTGCGGTATGGCTACACCTTC.

The CDR3 here is CASSLEEVSQYF. The DNA for the CDR3 is TGTGCCAGCAGCTTAGAAGAAGTGAGCCAGTACTTC. The chain couples TRBV7-9 to TRBJ2-7; D is ambiguous. Trimming left V 1 base short and J 10 bases short, with 11 bases between. This CDR3 spans 12 amino acids. Germline CDR1 and CDR2: SEHNR and FQNEAQ (reference sequence).

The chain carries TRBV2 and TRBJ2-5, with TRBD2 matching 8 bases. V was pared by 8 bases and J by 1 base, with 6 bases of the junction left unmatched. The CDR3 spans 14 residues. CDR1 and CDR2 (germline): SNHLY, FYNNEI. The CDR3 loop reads CASRSGGAQETQYF. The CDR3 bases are TGTGCCAGCCGGAGCGGGGGAGCCCAAGAGACCCAGTACTTC.

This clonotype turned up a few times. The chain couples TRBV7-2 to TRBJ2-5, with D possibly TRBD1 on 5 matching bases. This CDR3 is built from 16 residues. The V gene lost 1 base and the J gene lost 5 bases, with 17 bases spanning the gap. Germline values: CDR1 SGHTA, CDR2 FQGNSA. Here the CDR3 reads CASSLEPAGYGETQYF. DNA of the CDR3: TGTGCCAGCAGCTTAGAGCCCGCAGGGTATGGGGAGACCCAGTACTTC.

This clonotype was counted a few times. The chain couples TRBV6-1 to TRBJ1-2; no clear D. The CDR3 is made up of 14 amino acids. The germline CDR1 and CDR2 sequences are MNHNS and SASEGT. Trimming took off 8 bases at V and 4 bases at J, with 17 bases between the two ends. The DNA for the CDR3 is TGTGCCAGCGGTACGACTCCTGGAAGCTATGGCTACACCTTC. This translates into CASGTTPGSYGYTF.

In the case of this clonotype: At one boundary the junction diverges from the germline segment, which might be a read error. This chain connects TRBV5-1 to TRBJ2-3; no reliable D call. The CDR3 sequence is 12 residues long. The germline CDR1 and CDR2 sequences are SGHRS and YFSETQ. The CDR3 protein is CANSSITDTQYF. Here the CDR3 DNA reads TGCGCCAACAGCTCCATCACAGATACGCAGTATTTT.

In nucleotides, the CDR3 is TGTGCCAGCAGTCCCCAGGCAGGGCTCGATGGCTACACCTTC. This gives the protein CASSPQAGLDGYTF. This chain uses TRBV12-3 or TRBV12-4 with TRBJ1-2, with D perhaps matching TRBD1 (5 bases). The CDR3 loop spans 14 amino acids. Trimming left V 5 bases short and J 6 bases short, with 16 bases between.

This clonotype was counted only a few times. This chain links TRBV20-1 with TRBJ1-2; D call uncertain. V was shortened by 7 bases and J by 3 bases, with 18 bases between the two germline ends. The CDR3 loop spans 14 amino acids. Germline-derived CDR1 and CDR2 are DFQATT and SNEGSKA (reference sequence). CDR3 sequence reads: CSVLMGFGDYGYTF. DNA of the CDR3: TGCAGTGTCTTGATGGGGTTTGGGGACTATGGCTACACCTTC.

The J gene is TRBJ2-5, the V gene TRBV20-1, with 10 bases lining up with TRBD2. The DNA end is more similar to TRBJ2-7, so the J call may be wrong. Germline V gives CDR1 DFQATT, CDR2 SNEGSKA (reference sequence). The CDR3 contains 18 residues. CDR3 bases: TGCAGTGCTAGAGTTTTGCCCCCTCTAGCGGGAGCGGTTTACGAGCAGTACTTC. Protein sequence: CSARVLPPLAGAVYEQYF.

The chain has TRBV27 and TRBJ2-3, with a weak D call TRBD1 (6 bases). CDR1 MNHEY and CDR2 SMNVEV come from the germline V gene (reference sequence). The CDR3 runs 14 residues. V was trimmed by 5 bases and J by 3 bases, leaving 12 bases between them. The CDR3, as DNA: TGTGCCAGCAGTCTGTACAGGGAGACAGATACGCAGTATTTT. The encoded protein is CASSLYRETDTQYF.

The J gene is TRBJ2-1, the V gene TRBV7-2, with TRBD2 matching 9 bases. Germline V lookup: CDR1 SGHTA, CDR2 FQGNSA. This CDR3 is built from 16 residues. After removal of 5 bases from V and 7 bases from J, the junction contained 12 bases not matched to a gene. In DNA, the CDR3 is TGTGCCAGCAGCCCCTCCTCGCGGGGGGGCATAAATGAGCAGTTCTTC. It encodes CASSPSSRGGINEQFF.

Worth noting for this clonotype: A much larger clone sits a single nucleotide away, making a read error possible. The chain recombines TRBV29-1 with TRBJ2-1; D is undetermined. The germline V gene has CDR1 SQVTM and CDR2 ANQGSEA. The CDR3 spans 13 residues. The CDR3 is CSVESSSYNEKFF. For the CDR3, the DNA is TGCAGCGTTGAGAGTAGCTCCTACAATGAGAAGTTCTTC.

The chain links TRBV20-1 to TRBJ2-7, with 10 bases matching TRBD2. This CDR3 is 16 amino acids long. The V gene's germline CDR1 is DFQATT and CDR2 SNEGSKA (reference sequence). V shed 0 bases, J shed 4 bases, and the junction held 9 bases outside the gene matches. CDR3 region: CSARDPGLADIYEQYF. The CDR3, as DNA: TGCAGTGCTAGAGATCCTGGACTAGCGGATATTTACGAGCAGTACTTC.